Below are 15 T cell receptor beta chains sequenced from a single sample in a study of T-cell reconstitution after alpha-beta-depleted transplantation in children. Molecular barcoding with unique molecular identifiers was used for the TCRbeta library. TCRdb re-analysed the PCR reads in MiXCR, keeping a single row per CDR3 protein. The table lists fewer than 350,000 distinct CDR3 sequences, more than 9% of them singletons. The sample here was peripheral blood, taken 180 days after TCRalphabeta/CD19-depleted stem cell transplant. These receptors were collected from a male patient between 2 and 10 years old who had a stem cell transplant for chronic granulomatous disease, so the T cells may come from the graft donor.

In its sample, this clonotype was seen many times. V is TRBV7-8 and J is TRBJ2-5, with TRBD1 as a possible D gene (6 bases). The CDR3 is 13 amino acids. Trimming left V 5 bases short and J 4 bases short, with 11 bases between. In germline, CDR1 is SGHVS, CDR2 FQNEAQ. The CDR3 protein is CASSETGLETQYF. For the CDR3, the DNA is TGTGCCAGCAGCGAAACAGGGTTAGAGACCCAGTACTTC. The whole variable domain, filled in from reference TRBV7-8 and TRBJ2-5, reads GAGVSQSPRYKVAKRGQDVALRCDPISGHVSLFWYQQALGQGPEFLTYFQNEAQLDKSGLPSDRFFAERPEGSVSTLKIQRTQQEDSAVYLCASSETGLETQYFGPGTRLLVL.

The genes are TRBV19 and TRBJ2-4; D could derive from TRBD1 or TRBD2 (5 bases each). The V end lost 6 bases, the J end lost 8 bases, and 20 bases lay between the germline ends. Germline V gene lookup returns CDR1 LNHDA and CDR2 SQIVND (reference sequence). The CDR3 length is 15 residues. The CDR3 nucleotides are TGTGCCAGTAGCCGGGACGGGGCATCGGTGGACATTCAGTACTTC. Translated: CASSRDGASVDIQYF.

The sample holds many counts of this clonotype. The chain combines TRBV20-1 with TRBJ2-5; 9 nucleotides line up with TRBD1. The ends lost 6 bases at V and 3 bases at J; junction bases unmatched: 5. The CDR3 spans 13 residues. Germline V gene lookup returns CDR1 DFQATT and CDR2 SNEGSKA (reference sequence). CDR3 residues: CSAPGDREETQYF. For the CDR3, the DNA is TGCAGTGCCCCTGGGGACAGGGAAGAGACCCAGTACTTC.

This clonotype was observed at least ten times. The chain recombines TRBV7-2 with TRBJ2-1, with 10 nucleotides matching TRBD2. Germline CDR1 SGHTA, CDR2 FQGNSA. Unmatched junction bases numbered 6, after V lost 4 bases and J lost 9 bases. The CDR3 runs 14 residues. The CDR3 here is CASSSSSGRTEQFF. The CDR3 nucleotides are TGTGCCAGCAGCTCGAGTAGCGGGAGGACTGAGCAGTTCTTC.

Remarks on this clonotype: With a much larger clone just one base away, this may be a read error. The rearrangement uses TRBV5-1 and TRBJ1-1, with TRBD1 as a possible D gene (5 bases). CDR1 and CDR2 (germline): SGHRS, YFSETQ. The CDR3 is 12 residues long. Trimming cost V 4 bases and J 6 bases, with 10 bases left between them. The CDR3 nucleotides read TGCGCCAGCAGCATGGGACTGGCTGAAGCTTTCTTT. Translated: CASSMGLAEAFF.

This clonotype was counted many times. The chain joins TRBV4-2 to TRBJ2-7, with 8 bases matching TRBD2. V trimming: 4 bases; J trimming: 3 bases; junction bases outside the gene matches: 8. CDR3 length: 15 residues. The germline CDR1 and CDR2 sequences are LGHNA and YNFKEQ. The CDR3 region has the DNA TGTGCCAGCAGCCTAAAGACCGGGACTAGCTACGAGCAGTACTTC. Translating gives CASSLKTGTSYEQYF.

This clonotype was observed a single time. Just one base apart from a much larger clone, this may be a read error. The chain links TRBV4-2 to TRBJ2-2; D ambiguous. Germline V gene data show CDR1 as LGHNA and CDR2 as YNFKEQ. The CDR3 covers 15 residues. Trimming took off 0 bases at V and 9 bases at J, with 14 bases between the two ends. The CDR3 protein is CASSQESTLTWELFF. The CDR3 nucleotides read TGTGCCAGCAGCCAAGAGTCTACTTTGACCTGGGAGCTGTTTTTT.

A note on this clonotype: Since a much larger clone is just one base distant, this may be a read error. This chain links TRBV10-3 with TRBJ2-7, with TRBD2 matching 9 bases. CDR1 and CDR2 (germline): ENHRY, SYGVKD. The CDR3 is made up of 15 amino acids. This CDR3 is CAISEDSGGSRAQCF. The CDR3, as DNA: TGTGCCATCAGTGAGGATAGCGGGGGCTCTCGGGCGCAGTGCTTC.

This clonotype occurred many times. V usage is TRBV20-1 and J usage is TRBJ2-7; tentatively, D is TRBD2 (7 bases). The V gene's germline CDR1 is DFQATT and CDR2 SNEGSKA (reference sequence). The CDR3 sequence is 15 residues long. V was trimmed by 3 bases and J by 4 bases, leaving 19 bases between them. The CDR3 reads CSASNRGAGIYEQYF. Written as DNA, the CDR3 is TGCAGTGCTAGCAACCGGGGGGCCGGTATTTACGAGCAGTACTTC.

This clonotype was seen ten or more times. The V gene is TRBV12-3 or TRBV12-4, the J gene TRBJ2-3; D remains ambiguous. V was pared by 3 bases and J by 0 bases, with 13 bases between. The CDR3 is 16 amino acids. In DNA, the CDR3 is TGTGCCAGCAGTTTTGGCTCCCGGAGCAGCACAGATACGCAGTATTTT. Its protein product is CASSFGSRSSTDTQYF.

Ten or more counts support this clonotype. The chain links TRBV9 to TRBJ1-5; D remains unclear. V was trimmed by 4 bases and J by 3 bases, leaving 11 bases between them. The germline V gene encodes CDR1 SGDLS and CDR2 YYNGEE. The CDR3 sequence is 14 residues long. The CDR3 nucleotides read TGTGCCAGCAGCCCAGAAGGAAACAATCAGCCCCAGCATTTT. Amino acid sequence: CASSPEGNNQPQHF.

This rearrangement joins TRBV5-4 to TRBJ1-1; 7 bases are a match to TRBD1. CDR3 length: 15 residues. CDR1 and CDR2 from the germline V gene are SGHNT and YYREEE (reference sequence). The ends lost 4 bases at V and 0 bases at J; junction bases unmatched: 6. This CDR3 is CASSQLDRLNTEAFF. The CDR3 DNA reads TGTGCCAGCAGCCAATTGGACAGGTTGAACACTGAAGCTTTCTTT.

This clonotype was seen a handful of times. The chain carries TRBV28 and TRBJ1-3; 8 bases match TRBD1. Germline V lookup: CDR1 MDHEN, CDR2 SYDVKM. CDR3 length: 14 amino acids. V lost 6 bases to trimming and J lost 7 bases; unmatched junction nucleotides: 8. The DNA of the CDR3 is TGTGCCAGCAGCTCTAGGACAGGGAAGAACACCATATATTTT. This encodes CASSSRTGKNTIYF.

This clonotype was observed at least ten times. The chain couples TRBV5-1 to TRBJ2-2; 7 nucleotides match TRBD1. The CDR3 totals 18 residues. V was pared by 2 bases and J by 4 bases, with 14 bases of the junction left unmatched. The germline V gene encodes CDR1 SGHRS and CDR2 YFSETQ. CDR3 coding DNA: TGCGCCAGCAGCTTAACTTCAGGACAGGTTGTATCCACCGGGGAGCTGTTTTTT. Its translation is CASSLTSGQVVSTGELFF.

This clonotype occurred many times. The chain uses TRBV20-1 and TRBJ2-7, with TRBD2 identical over 14 bases. Unmatched junction bases numbered 15, after V lost 0 bases and J lost 5 bases. CDR1 and CDR2 (germline): DFQATT, SNEGSKA (reference sequence). The CDR3 sequence is 19 residues long. The CDR3 DNA reads TGCAGTGCTAGAGATCATAGGGGAGCCGGGACTAGCGGGAGCCACGAGCAGTACTTC. Translated: CSARDHRGAGTSGSHEQYF.